This T cell receptor beta chain was documented in a study of control samples from healthy donors and cancer patients. Trimming stripped 6 bases from V and 4 bases from J, with 24 bases between. CDR1 and CDR2 (germline): SGHVS, FNYEAQ. There are 17 residues in the CDR3. Assay used: immunoSEQ multiplex PCR; TCRdb lists only in-frame clones, some missing. Here the sample spans approximately 150,000 clones, roughly 86% being singletons. Sequencing was carried out using PBMCs. This receptor was taken from a man aged 45-65 years with head and neck cancer. The J gene is TRBJ2-5, the V gene TRBV7-6; D call uncertain. As DNA, the CDR3 is TGTGCCAGCAGTTTTGTTATGGGAACCCCCGATCGAGAGACCCAGTACTTC. It encodes CASSFVMGTPDRETQYF.